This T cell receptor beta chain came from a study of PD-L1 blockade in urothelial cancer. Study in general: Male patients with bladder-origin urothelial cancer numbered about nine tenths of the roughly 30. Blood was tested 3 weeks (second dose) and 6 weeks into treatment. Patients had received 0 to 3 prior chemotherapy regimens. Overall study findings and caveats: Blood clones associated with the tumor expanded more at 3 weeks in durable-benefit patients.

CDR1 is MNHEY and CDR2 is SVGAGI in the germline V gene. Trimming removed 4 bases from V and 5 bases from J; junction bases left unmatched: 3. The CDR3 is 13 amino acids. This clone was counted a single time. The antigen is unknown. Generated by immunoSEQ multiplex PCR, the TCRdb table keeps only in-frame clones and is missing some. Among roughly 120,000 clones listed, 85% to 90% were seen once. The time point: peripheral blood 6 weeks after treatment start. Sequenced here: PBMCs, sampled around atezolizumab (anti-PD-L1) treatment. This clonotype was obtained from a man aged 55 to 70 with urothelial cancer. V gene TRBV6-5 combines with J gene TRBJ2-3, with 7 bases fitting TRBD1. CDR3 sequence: CASSFQGEDTQYF. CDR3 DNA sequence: TGTGCCAGCAGTTTTCAGGGGGAAGATACGCAGTATTTT.